A single sample gave rise to the 7 T cell receptor beta chains below, sequenced in a study of blood T cell repertoires in COVID-19. The data were produced by immunoSEQ multiplex PCR, yet TCRdb's version contains in-frame clones alone and is incomplete. The sample lists more than 40,000 clones; approximately 85% were seen once. Sequenced sample: peripheral blood. Source of these receptors: a human donor in a cohort sampled during active COVID-19. The donor label of this sample is uncertain.

The rearrangement joins TRBV2 to TRBJ2-1; 9 bases fit TRBD1. Trimming at V came to 10 bases and at J to 4 bases, leaving 20 bases not matched to a gene. Germline CDR1 and CDR2: SNHLY and FYNNEI. The length of the CDR3 is 18 residues. The CDR3 DNA sequence: TGTGCCACCATGGGAGATACAGGGGGCAGGCAGGGGTACAATGAGCAGTTCTTC. It specifies CATMGDTGGRQGYNEQFF. The entire variable domain, with the rest obtained from reference TRBV2 and TRBJ2-1, is as follows: EPEVTQTPSHQVTQMGQEVILRCVPISNHLYFYWYRQILGQKVEFLVSFYNNEISEKSEIFDDQFSVERPDGSNFTLKIRSTKLEDSAMYFCATMGDTGGRQGYNEQFFGPGTRLTVL.

The chain employs TRBV5-1 and TRBJ2-1; 10 bases line up with TRBD2. Germline V gives CDR1 SGHRS, CDR2 YFSETQ. The CDR3 consists of 15 residues. J lost 6 bases, V lost 6 bases, and 9 bases had no gene match. CDR3 residues: CASTHQRGGFNEQFF. The DNA for the CDR3 is TGCGCCAGCACCCACCAGCGGGGGGGCTTCAATGAGCAGTTCTTC.

The gene calls are TRBV5-4 and TRBJ2-5; the match to TRBD1 covers 10 bases. Unmatched junction bases numbered 8, after V lost 2 bases and J lost 4 bases. CDR1 and CDR2 (germline): SGHNT, YYREEE (reference sequence). This CDR3 comprises 16 residues. CDR3 coding DNA: TGTGCCAGCAGCTTTCCGGGACAGGGGTCCGGAGAGACCCAGTACTTC. It yields the protein CASSFPGQGSGETQYF.

The chain links TRBV29-1 to TRBJ1-1; perhaps TRBD1 as D (6 bases). This CDR3 is 13 amino acids long. Trimming shortened V by 3 bases and J by 8 bases, and 16 bases separated the two germline ends. Germline V gives CDR1 SQVTM, CDR2 ANQGSEA. This CDR3 is CSVEPKGGGEAFF. The CDR3 DNA is TGCAGCGTTGAGCCGAAAGGGGGTGGCGAAGCTTTCTTT.

The chain links TRBV28 to TRBJ2-7; 8 bases fit TRBD2. Germline V gene sequence: CDR1 MDHEN, CDR2 SYDVKM. CDR3 length: 15 amino acids. Germline trimming cut 5 bases from V and 4 bases from J; bases unmatched to any gene: 10. The DNA for the CDR3 is TGTGCCAGCAGTCGGGGGGGCCTTCAACCTTACGAGCAGTACTTC. It translates to CASSRGGLQPYEQYF.

This chain connects TRBV2 to TRBJ1-1, with 7 bases fitting TRBD1. Germline V gives CDR1 SNHLY, CDR2 FYNNEI. This CDR3 comprises 13 residues. V was pared by 6 bases and J by 9 bases, with 10 bases of the junction left unmatched. CDR3 in DNA: TGTGCCAGCAGGACCGAACGGGACAGAAAAGCTTTCTTT. This sequence encodes CASRTERDRKAFF.

The rearrangement joins TRBV3-1 (or the pseudogene TRBV3-2) to TRBJ1-1; D possibly corresponds to TRBD1 (6 bases). The V end was cut by 1 base, the J end by 3 bases, with 15 bases between. The CDR3 spans 16 residues. The V gene's germline CDR1 is LGHDT and CDR2 YNNKEL (reference sequence). CDR3 loop: CASSQVGGREYTEAFF. Here the CDR3 DNA reads TGTGCCAGCAGCCAAGTTGGGGGCAGGGAGTACACTGAAGCTTTCTTT.